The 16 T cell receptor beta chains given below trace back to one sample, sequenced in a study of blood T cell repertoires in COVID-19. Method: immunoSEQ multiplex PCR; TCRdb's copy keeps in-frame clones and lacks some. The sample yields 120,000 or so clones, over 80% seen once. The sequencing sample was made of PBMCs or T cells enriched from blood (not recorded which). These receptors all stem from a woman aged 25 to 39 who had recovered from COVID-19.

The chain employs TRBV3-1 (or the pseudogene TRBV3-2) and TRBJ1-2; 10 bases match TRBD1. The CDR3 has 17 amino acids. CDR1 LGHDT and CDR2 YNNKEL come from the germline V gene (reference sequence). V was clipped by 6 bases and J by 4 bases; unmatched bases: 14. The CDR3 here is CASRPKYGQGVGYGYTF. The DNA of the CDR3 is TGTGCCAGCAGACCTAAATACGGACAGGGGGTAGGCTATGGCTACACCTTC.

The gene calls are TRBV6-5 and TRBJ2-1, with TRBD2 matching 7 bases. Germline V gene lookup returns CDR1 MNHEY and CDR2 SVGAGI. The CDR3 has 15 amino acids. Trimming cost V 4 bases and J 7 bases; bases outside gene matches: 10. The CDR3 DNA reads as TGTGCCAGCAGTTTATACGTGGGAGGGCCGAATGAGCAGTTCTTC. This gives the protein CASSLYVGGPNEQFF.

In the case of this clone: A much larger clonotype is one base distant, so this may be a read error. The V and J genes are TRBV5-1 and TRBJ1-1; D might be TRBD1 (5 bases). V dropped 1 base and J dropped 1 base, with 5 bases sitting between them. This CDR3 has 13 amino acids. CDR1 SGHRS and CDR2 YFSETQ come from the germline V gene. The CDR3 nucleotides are TGCGCCAGCAGCTTGACAGGGAACACTGAAGCTTTCTTT. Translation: CASSLTGNTEAFF. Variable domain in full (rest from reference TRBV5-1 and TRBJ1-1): KAGVTQTPRYLIKTRGQQVTLSCSPISGHRSVSWYQQTPGQGLQFLFEYFSETQRNKGNFPGRFSGRQFSNSRSEMNVSTLELGDSALYLCASSLTGNTEAFFGQGTRLTVV.

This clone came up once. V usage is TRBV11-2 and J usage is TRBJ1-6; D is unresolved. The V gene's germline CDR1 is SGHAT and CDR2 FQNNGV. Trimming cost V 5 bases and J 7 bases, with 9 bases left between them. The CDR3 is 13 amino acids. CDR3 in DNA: TGTGCCAGCAGCGCGGGTAGGAATTCACCCCTCCACTTT. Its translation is CASSAGRNSPLHF.

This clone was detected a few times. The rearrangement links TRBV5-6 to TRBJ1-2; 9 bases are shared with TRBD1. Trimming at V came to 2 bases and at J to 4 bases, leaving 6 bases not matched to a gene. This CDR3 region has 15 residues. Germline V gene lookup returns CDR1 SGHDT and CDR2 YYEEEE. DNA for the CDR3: TGTGCCAGCAGCTTAACCGGGACAGGGAGCTATGGCTACACCTTC. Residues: CASSLTGTGSYGYTF.

This CDR3 is CASSQDYVAAAMGYTF. For the CDR3, the DNA is TGTGCCAGCAGCCAAGATTACGTAGCAGCAGCTATGGGCTACACCTTC. The chain uses TRBV3-1 (or the pseudogene TRBV3-2) and TRBJ1-2; D unclear. Trimming pared 0 bases from V and 8 bases from J, leaving 19 bases between. Germline lookup yields CDR1 LGHDT and CDR2 YNNKEL (reference sequence). CDR3 length: 16 residues.

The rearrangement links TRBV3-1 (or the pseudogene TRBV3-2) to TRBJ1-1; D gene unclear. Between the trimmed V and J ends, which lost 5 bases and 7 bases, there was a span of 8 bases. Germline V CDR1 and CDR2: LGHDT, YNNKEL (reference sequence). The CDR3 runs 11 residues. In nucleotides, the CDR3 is TGTGCCAGCAGCTTACGGGATGAAGCTTTCTTT. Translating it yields CASSLRDEAFF.

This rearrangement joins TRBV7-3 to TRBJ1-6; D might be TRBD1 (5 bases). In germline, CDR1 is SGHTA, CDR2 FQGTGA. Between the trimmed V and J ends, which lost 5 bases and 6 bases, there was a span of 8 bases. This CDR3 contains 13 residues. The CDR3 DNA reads TGTGCCAGCAGCCCGACAGCTAATTCACCCCTCCACTTT. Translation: CASSPTANSPLHF.

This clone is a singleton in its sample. CDR3 protein: CASRVAETSTDTQYF. In nucleotides, the CDR3 is TGTGCCAGCAGGGTAGCGGAGACTAGCACAGATACGCAGTATTTT. V is TRBV7-9 and J is TRBJ2-3; maybe TRBD2 (6 bases). The V gene's germline CDR1 is SEHNR and CDR2 FQNEAQ (reference sequence). The CDR3 loop spans 15 amino acids. Trimming shortened V by 6 bases and J by 0 bases, and 13 bases separated the two germline ends.

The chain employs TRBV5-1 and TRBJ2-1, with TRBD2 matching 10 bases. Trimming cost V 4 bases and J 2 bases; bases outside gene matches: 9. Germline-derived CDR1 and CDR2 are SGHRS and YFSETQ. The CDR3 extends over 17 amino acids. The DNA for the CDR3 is TGCGCCAGCAGCCCCCGGCTAGCGGGAGTAACCTACAATGAGCAGTTCTTC. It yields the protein CASSPRLAGVTYNEQFF.

CDR3 nucleotides: TGTGCCAGCAGCTTCGGGAGCTCCTACAATGAGCAGTTCTTC. Its protein product is CASSFGSSYNEQFF. The rearrangement links TRBV7-2 to TRBJ2-1; TRBD2 might be the D (6 bases). The germline gives CDR1 SGHTA, CDR2 FQGNSA. This CDR3 is 14 amino acids long. Trimming shortened V by 3 bases and J by 0 bases, and 6 bases separated the two germline ends.

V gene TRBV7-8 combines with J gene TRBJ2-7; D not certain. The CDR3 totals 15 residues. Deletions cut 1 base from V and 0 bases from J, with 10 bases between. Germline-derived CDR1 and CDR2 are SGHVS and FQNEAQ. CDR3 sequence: CASSLGVSFSYEQYF. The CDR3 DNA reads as TGTGCCAGCAGCTTAGGGGTTAGCTTCTCCTACGAGCAGTACTTC.

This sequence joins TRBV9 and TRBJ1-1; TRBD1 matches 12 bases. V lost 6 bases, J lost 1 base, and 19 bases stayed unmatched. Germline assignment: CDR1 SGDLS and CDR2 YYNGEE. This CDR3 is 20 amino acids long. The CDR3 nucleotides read TGTGCCAGCAACACCCCTCCCCGCCCCGGGACAGGGGGCCCGAACACTGAAGCTTTCTTT. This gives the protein CASNTPPRPGTGGPNTEAFF.

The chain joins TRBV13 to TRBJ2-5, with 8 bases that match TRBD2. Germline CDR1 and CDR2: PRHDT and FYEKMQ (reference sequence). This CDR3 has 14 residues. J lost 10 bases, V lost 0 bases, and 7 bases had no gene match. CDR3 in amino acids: CASSLGQGLGIQYF. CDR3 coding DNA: TGTGCCAGCAGCTTAGGCCAGGGACTAGGAATCCAGTACTTC. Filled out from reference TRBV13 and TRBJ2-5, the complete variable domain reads AAGVIQSPRHLIKEKRETATLKCYPIPRHDTVYWYQQGPGQDPQFLISFYEKMQSDKGSIPDRFSAQQFSDYHSELNMSSLELGDSALYFCASSLGQGLGIQYFGPGTRLLVL.

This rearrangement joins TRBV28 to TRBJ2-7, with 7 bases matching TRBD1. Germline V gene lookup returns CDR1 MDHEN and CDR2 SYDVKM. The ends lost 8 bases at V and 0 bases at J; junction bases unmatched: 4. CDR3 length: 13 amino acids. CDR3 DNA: TGTGCCAGCCTTGGACAGGTCTCCTACGAGCAGTACTTC. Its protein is CASLGQVSYEQYF.

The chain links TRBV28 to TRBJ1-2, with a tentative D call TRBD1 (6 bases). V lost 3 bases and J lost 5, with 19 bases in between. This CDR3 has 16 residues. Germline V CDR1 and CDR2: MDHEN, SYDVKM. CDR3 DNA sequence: TGTGCCAGCAGTTTTGGGACATCTCTAGTGTTTTATGGCTACACCTTC. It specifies CASSFGTSLVFYGYTF.